These 27 T cell receptor beta chains were all obtained from the same sample, sequenced in a study of blood T cells in healthy people across ages. A J-beta primer mix and a sample-barcoded 5' primer were used in a second PCR of about 7 to 12 cycles. TCRdb independently ran MiXCR on the 5' RACE reads; one entry per CDR3 protein. The profile covers 790,000 or so distinct CDR3 sequences, with roughly 46% appearing a single time and about a sixth taken by the ten largest. Sequencing used blood. These receptors all come from a man at least 80 years old in good health.

With respect to this clonotype: One junction end does not reproduce the germline sequence, and a read error may be involved. The gene calls are TRBV12-3 or TRBV12-4 and TRBJ2-1, with TRBD1 matching 7 bases. This CDR3 has 16 residues. Written as DNA, the CDR3 is TGCGCCAGCAGTTTAGCAGGGGGTCGTATTTACAATGAGCAGTTCTTC. Protein: CASSLAGGRIYNEQFF.

This chain connects TRBV12-3 or TRBV12-4 to TRBJ1-4, with 7 nucleotides matching TRBD1. V shed 2 bases, J shed 3 bases, and the junction held 6 bases outside the gene matches. This CDR3 is 16 amino acids long. In DNA form, the CDR3 reads TGTGCCAGCAGTTTAAGGAGGGGGCCCGCTAATGAAAAACTGTTTTTT. Translating gives CASSLRRGPANEKLFF.

The table lists this clonotype with a few counts. This rearrangement joins TRBV14 to TRBJ2-1; 10 nucleotides align to TRBD2. The V and J ends lost 1 base and 15 bases, in that order; junction bases with no gene match: 21. This CDR3 has 18 amino acids. Germline V lookup: CDR1 SGHDN, CDR2 FVKESK. The CDR3 region has the DNA TGTGCCAGCAGCCAAGGTTCCCACCCAGGCCAGCGGGAGGGCCGTAGGTTCTTC. Translating gives CASSQGSHPGQREGRRFF.

This sequence joins TRBV12-3 or TRBV12-4 and TRBJ2-1; D remains ambiguous. The CDR3 loop spans 16 amino acids. V lost 6 bases, J lost 8 bases, and 23 bases lay in between. The CDR3 DNA follows: TGTGCCAGCAGCCCCCTGGTGGAGAAACGGGCCGATGAGCAGTTCTTC. Translating gives CASSPLVEKRADEQFF.

Only one count was recorded for this clonotype. The rearrangement joins TRBV7-2 to TRBJ1-4; maybe TRBD1 (6 bases). Germline lookup yields CDR1 SGHTA and CDR2 FQGNSA. V lost 1 base to trimming and J lost 5 bases, with 14 bases between them. The CDR3 has 16 amino acids. The CDR3: CASSLEDGGLNEKLFF. The DNA for the CDR3 is TGTGCCAGCAGCTTAGAGGATGGGGGGCTGAATGAAAAACTGTTTTTT.

Remarks on this clonotype: A read error may be the cause here, since a much bigger clone is one base away. The chain carries TRBV12-3 or TRBV12-4 and TRBJ2-7; 12 bases align to TRBD2. V trimming: 3 bases; J trimming: 7 bases; junction bases outside the gene matches: 10. This CDR3 is 16 amino acids long. The CDR3 region is CASSLASGRVGNEQYF. The CDR3, as DNA: TGTGCCAGCAGTTTGGCTAGCGGGAGGGTCGGCAATGAGCAGTACTTC.

This clonotype was recorded only once. The chain employs TRBV7-3 and TRBJ1-2; D not certain. Trimming stripped 1 base from V and 2 bases from J, with 8 bases between. This CDR3 region has 14 residues. Germline CDR1 is SGHTA and CDR2 is FQGTGA. The CDR3 reads CASSLRPMNYGYTF. CDR3 in DNA: TGTGCCAGCAGCTTAAGACCGATGAACTATGGCTACACCTTC.

The sample holds a few counts of this clonotype. This rearrangement joins TRBV7-9 to TRBJ2-3; tentative D call: TRBD1 (5 bases). The germline gives CDR1 SEHNR, CDR2 FQNEAQ (reference sequence). Trimming removed 10 bases from V and 5 bases from J, with 7 bases in between. The CDR3 length is 10 residues. The CDR3 DNA reads TGTGCCATCCAGGGAGATACGCAGTATTTT. It is translated as CAIQGDTQYF.

The chain uses TRBV20-1 and TRBJ2-7, with a possible D match to TRBD1 (6 bases). Trimming left V 3 bases short and J 2 bases short, with 17 bases between. Germline CDR1 is DFQATT and CDR2 is SNEGSKA (reference sequence). The CDR3 loop spans 15 amino acids. Written as DNA, the CDR3 is TGCAGTGCTAGTACCTGGACAGACCAGGCCTACGAGCAGTACTTC. Its protein is CSASTWTDQAYEQYF.

This chain connects TRBV6-2 or TRBV6-3 to TRBJ2-3; D not resolved. This CDR3 has 12 residues. Trimming left V 6 bases short and J 4 bases short, with 8 bases between. Per the germline V gene, CDR1 is MNHEY and CDR2 is SVGEGT. The CDR3 reads CASRNGADTQYF. CDR3 sequence (DNA): TGTGCCAGCAGAAATGGGGCAGATACGCAGTATTTT.

This sequence joins TRBV24-1 and TRBJ1-2, with D maybe TRBD1 (6 bases). Germline CDR1 reads KGHDR; CDR2 reads SFDVKD. The CDR3 runs to 16 residues. Trimming left V 3 bases short and J 3 bases short, with 16 bases between. This chain's CDR3 is CATSDPSGGGDYGYTF. The CDR3 DNA is TGTGCCACCAGTGATCCCTCCGGGGGCGGTGACTATGGCTACACCTTC.

The V and J genes are TRBV10-3 and TRBJ2-7; tentatively, D is TRBD2 (5 bases). The CDR3 runs to 13 residues. The germline V gene has CDR1 ENHRY and CDR2 SYGVKD. V was pared by 6 bases and J by 3 bases, with 12 bases between. CDR3 protein: CAIRNQAVYEQYF. The CDR3 nucleotides are TGTGCCATCAGAAACCAAGCGGTCTACGAGCAGTACTTC.

This rearrangement joins TRBV6-2 or TRBV6-3 to TRBJ2-5, with a tentative D call TRBD1 (6 bases). This CDR3 is built from 13 residues. V lost 6 bases to trimming and J lost 11 bases, with 19 bases between them. Germline V gene sequence: CDR1 MNHEY, CDR2 SVGEGT. Here the CDR3 DNA reads TGTGCCAGCAGCCGAGGGGGTCGCAATGAGCAGTACTTC. Its protein is CASSRGGRNEQYF.

The chain uses TRBV20-1 and TRBJ1-1; no clear D. V was cut by 4 bases and J by 0 bases, with 9 bases left in between. Germline V lookup: CDR1 DFQATT, CDR2 SNEGSKA (reference sequence). This CDR3 contains 13 residues. CDR3 DNA: TGCAGTGCTAACGGTGTCCTGAACACTGAAGCTTTCTTT. Translating gives CSANGVLNTEAFF.

This clonotype appeared a few times. V and J are TRBV20-1 and TRBJ2-5; TRBD1 or TRBD2 may be the D gene (5 bases each). The CDR3 runs 14 residues. V was clipped by 3 bases and J by 4 bases, with 15 bases between them. Per the germline V gene, CDR1 is DFQATT and CDR2 is SNEGSKA (reference sequence). The CDR3: CSASRLRGGETQYF. CDR3 in DNA: TGCAGTGCTAGCCGACTAAGGGGTGGAGAGACCCAGTACTTC.

A few counts support this clonotype. The chain combines TRBV6-6 with TRBJ2-3; 7 bases are a match to TRBD1. Germline CDR1 MNHNY, CDR2 SVGAGI (reference sequence). Losses at the gene ends were 5 bases for V and 3 bases for J; bases not matched to a gene: 8. CDR3 length equals 15 residues. The CDR3 nucleotides read TGTGCCAGCAGTCGGGGACAGAGAATAACAGATACGCAGTATTTT. Protein product: CASSRGQRITDTQYF.

The chain combines TRBV6-5 with TRBJ2-3; D is possibly TRBD2 (7 bases). The CDR3 consists of 16 residues. Germline values: CDR1 MNHEY, CDR2 SVGAGI. Trimming cost V 2 bases and J 4 bases, with 16 bases left between them. CDR3 in DNA: TGTGCCAGCAGTTACAGGGGGGCGGGAGCGTCAGATACGCAGTATTTT. Encoded protein: CASSYRGAGASDTQYF.

Many counts were recorded for this clonotype. The chain carries TRBV2 and TRBJ2-5, with no clear D. The V and J ends lost 2 bases and 2 bases respectively, with 12 bases between them. This CDR3 spans 15 amino acids. Germline V CDR1 and CDR2: SNHLY, FYNNEI. The DNA of the CDR3 is TGTGCCAGCAGTGAAATCTTTGCGGTACAAGAGACCCAGTACTTC. Protein product: CASSEIFAVQETQYF.

This clonotype was found many times. The V gene is TRBV29-1, the J gene TRBJ1-2, with 11 bases identical to TRBD1. Germline CDR1 reads SQVTM; CDR2 reads ANQGSEA. Losses at the gene ends were 5 bases for V and 7 bases for J; bases not matched to a gene: 6. The CDR3 has 13 amino acids. The chain's CDR3 is CSVTWTGGGGYTF. As DNA, the CDR3 is TGCAGCGTTACCTGGACAGGGGGCGGTGGCTACACCTTC.

The chain couples TRBV24-1 to TRBJ2-1; D possibly corresponds to TRBD1 (6 bases). The CDR3 runs 16 residues. Per the germline V gene, CDR1 is KGHDR and CDR2 is SFDVKD. Trimming removed 0 bases from V and 8 bases from J, with 16 bases in between. CDR3 in amino acids: CATSDLGDTGFHEQFF. CDR3 bases: TGTGCCACCAGTGATTTGGGGGACACCGGCTTCCATGAGCAGTTCTTC.

In regard to this clonotype: One junction end disagrees with the germline gene, perhaps due to a read error. J is TRBJ2-3 and V is TRBV29-1, with D tentatively TRBD2 (5 bases). Germline V gene lookup returns CDR1 SQVTM and CDR2 ANQGSEA. This CDR3 is built from 12 residues. In DNA form, the CDR3 reads TGCAGCGGTGAAGAGGCTAGCCTTACGCAGTATTTT. Protein product: CSGEEASLTQYF.

This clonotype has just one count. A read error may account for a junction end that differs from germline. The CDR3 nucleotides read TGCGGCGTTCTGGACTTCTCCTACGAGCAGTACTTC. Protein: CGVLDFSYEQYF. This rearrangement joins TRBV29-1 to TRBJ2-7; tentatively, D is TRBD2 (5 bases). In germline, CDR1 is SQVTM, CDR2 ANQGSEA. This CDR3 contains 12 residues.

The CDR3 DNA follows: TGTGCCAGCACCGACAGCGATCACACCGGGGAGCTGTTTTTT. Its translation is CASTDSDHTGELFF. V and J are TRBV6-5 and TRBJ2-2; TRBD1 might be the D (5 bases). V lost 7 bases and J lost 3, with 12 bases in between. CDR1 is MNHEY and CDR2 is SVGAGI in the germline V gene. The CDR3 extends over 14 amino acids.

The chain combines TRBV6-6 with TRBJ1-2, with 8 bases matching TRBD1. In germline, CDR1 is MNHNY, CDR2 SVGAGI (reference sequence). With V trimmed by 6 bases and J by 5 bases, 11 bases remained unmatched. The CDR3 consists of 15 residues. The CDR3 bases are TGTGCCAGCAGCCACAACCAGGGGGCCCCTTATGGCTACACCTTC. As protein: CASSHNQGAPYGYTF.

The genes are TRBV5-1 and TRBJ2-7; TRBD2 matches at 12 bases. This CDR3 has 15 amino acids. V was pared by 4 bases and J by 4 bases, with 6 bases of the junction left unmatched. From germline, CDR1 is SGHRS and CDR2 YFSETQ. CDR3 sequence reads: CASSMTSGGTYEQYF. DNA of the CDR3: TGCGCCAGCAGCATGACTAGCGGGGGAACATACGAGCAGTACTTC.

This clonotype was counted between two and nine times. This chain connects TRBV4-2 to TRBJ2-1, with no clear D. The V end lost 1 base, the J end lost 4 bases, and 11 bases lay between the germline ends. Germline CDR1 LGHNA, CDR2 YNFKEQ. The CDR3 runs 15 residues. The CDR3 is CASSQVSWTYNEQFF. DNA of the CDR3: TGTGCCAGCAGCCAAGTATCCTGGACGTACAATGAGCAGTTCTTC.

The rearrangement joins TRBV2 to TRBJ1-5; maybe TRBD1 (5 bases). The germline V gene has CDR1 SNHLY and CDR2 FYNNEI. The ends were cut back, 4 bases at V and 0 bases at J, with 10 bases in the middle. The CDR3 sequence is 15 residues long. The CDR3: CASSVQQDSNQPQHF. CDR3 nucleotide sequence: TGTGCCAGCAGTGTTCAACAGGATAGCAATCAGCCCCAGCATTTT.